The source of this T cell receptor (beta chain) is a study of cytomegalovirus exposure and HLA in healthy donors. For the study at large: The early release's HLA-typed donors yielded roughly 85 million unique TCRs.

The PCR ran on 60 Vbeta and 13 Jbeta primers. Per the original data handling: Approximately 10 million shared chains were among around 80 million unique TCR beta chains counted in a later analysis. TCRdb's copy holds only in-frame clones and misses some; the assay was immunoSEQ multiplex PCR. V and J calls and clone size are those listed in that table; D and trimming were worked out from the DNA. Counted here are around 92,000 clones, about 85% occurring once; the ten biggest clones make up approximately 4%. The CDR3 covers 18 residues. Germline CDR1 and CDR2: SGDLS and YYNGEE. The ends lost 0 bases at V and 0 bases at J; junction bases unmatched: 6.

Sequenced sample: PBMCs. V usage is TRBV9 and J usage is TRBJ2-6, with TRBD1 matching 7 bases. This TCR was recovered from a female donor in good health and CMV-seropositive. Here the CDR3 reads CASSVDTGVPSGANVLTF. DNA for the CDR3: TGTGCCAGCAGCGTAGATACAGGGGTTCCCTCTGGGGCCAACGTCCTGACTTTC.